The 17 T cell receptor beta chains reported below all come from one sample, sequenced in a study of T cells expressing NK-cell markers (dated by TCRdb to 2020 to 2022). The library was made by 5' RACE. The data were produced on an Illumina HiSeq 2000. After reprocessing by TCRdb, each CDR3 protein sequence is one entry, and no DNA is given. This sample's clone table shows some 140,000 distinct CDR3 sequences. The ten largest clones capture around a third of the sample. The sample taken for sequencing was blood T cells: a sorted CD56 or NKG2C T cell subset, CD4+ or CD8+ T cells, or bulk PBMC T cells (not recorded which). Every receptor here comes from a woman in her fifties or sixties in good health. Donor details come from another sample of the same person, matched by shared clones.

CDR3 amino acids: CAITAAGNTEAFF. The gene calls are TRBV10-3 and TRBJ1-1. CDR1 is ENHRY, CDR2 SYGVKD, per germline. CDR3 length: 13 residues.

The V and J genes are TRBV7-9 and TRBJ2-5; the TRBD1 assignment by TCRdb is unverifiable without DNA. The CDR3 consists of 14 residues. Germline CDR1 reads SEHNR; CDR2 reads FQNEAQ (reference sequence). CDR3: CASRSRDREETQYF.

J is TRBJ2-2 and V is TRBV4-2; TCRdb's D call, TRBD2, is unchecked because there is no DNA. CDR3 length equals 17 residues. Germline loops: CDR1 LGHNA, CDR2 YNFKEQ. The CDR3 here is CASSQDPLAEYTGELFF.

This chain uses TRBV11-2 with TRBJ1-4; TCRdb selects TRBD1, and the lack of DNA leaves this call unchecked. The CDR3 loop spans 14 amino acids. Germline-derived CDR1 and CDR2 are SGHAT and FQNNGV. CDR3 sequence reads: CASSPGGIREKLFF.

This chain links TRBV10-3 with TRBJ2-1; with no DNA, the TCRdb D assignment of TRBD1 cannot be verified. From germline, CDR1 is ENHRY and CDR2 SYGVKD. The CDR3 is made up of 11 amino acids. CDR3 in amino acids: CATQGSNEQFF.

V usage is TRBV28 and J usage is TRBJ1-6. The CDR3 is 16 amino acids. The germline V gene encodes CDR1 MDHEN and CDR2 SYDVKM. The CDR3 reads CASSLLGADNNSPLHF.

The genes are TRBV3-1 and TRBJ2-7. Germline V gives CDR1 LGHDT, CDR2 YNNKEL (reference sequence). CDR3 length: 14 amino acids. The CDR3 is CASSPVGRAYEQYF.

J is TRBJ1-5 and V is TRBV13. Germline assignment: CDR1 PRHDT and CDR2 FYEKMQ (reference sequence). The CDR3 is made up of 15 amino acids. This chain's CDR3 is CASSEGGQSDQPQHF.

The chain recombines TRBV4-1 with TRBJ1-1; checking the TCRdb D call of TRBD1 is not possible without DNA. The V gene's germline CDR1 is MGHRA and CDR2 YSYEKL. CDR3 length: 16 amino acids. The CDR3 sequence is CASSQDPGGGNTEAFF.

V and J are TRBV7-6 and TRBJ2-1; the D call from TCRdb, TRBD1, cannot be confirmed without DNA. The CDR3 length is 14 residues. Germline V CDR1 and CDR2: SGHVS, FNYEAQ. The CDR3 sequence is CASSLVGGYNEQFF.

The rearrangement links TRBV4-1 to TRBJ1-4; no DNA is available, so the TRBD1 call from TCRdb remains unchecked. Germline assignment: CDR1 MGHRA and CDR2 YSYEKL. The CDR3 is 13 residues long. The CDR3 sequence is CASTSGGREKLFF.

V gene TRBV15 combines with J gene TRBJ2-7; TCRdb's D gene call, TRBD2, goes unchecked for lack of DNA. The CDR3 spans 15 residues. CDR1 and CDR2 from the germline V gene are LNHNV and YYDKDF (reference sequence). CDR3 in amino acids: CATSLVRLAGVEQYF.

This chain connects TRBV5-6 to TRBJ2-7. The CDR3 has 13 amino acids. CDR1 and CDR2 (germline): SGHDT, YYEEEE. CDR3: CASSLQGPLEQYF.

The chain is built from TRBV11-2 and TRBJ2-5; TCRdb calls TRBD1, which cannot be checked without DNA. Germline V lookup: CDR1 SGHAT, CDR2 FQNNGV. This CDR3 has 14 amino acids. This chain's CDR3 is CASSLGQVQETQYF. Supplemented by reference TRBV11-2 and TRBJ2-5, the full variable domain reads EAGVAQSPRYKIIEKRQSVAFWCNPISGHATLYWYQQILGQGPKLLIQFQNNGVVDDSQLPKDRFSAERLKGVDSTLKIQPAKLEDSAVYLCASSLGQVQETQYFGPGTRLLVL.

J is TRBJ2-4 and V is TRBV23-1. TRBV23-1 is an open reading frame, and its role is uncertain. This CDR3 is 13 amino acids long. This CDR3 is CASSQSMVYIQYF.

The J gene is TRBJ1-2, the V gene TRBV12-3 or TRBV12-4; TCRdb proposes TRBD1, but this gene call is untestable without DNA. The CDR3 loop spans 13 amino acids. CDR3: CASSLSQTYGYTF.

CDR3 amino acids: CASSDPDSQETQYF. The V call is TRBV2, the J call TRBJ2-5; checking the TCRdb D call of TRBD1 is not possible without DNA. CDR3 length: 14 amino acids. Looked up from germline, CDR1 is SNHLY and CDR2 is FYNNEI.